One and the same sample provided the 14 T cell receptor beta chains below, sequenced in a study of memory CD4+ T cells and cytomegalovirus serostatus. Measured with immunoSEQ multiplex PCR; TCRdb has only the in-frame clones, and not every one. The sample includes 40,000 or so clones, about three quarters of them seen just once. The sort gate was single viable CD3+CD4+CD8-CD45RO+ cells for memory CD4+ T cells. The sequenced material came from memory CD4+ T cells from blood. Source of these receptors: an adult in good health and CMV-seronegative.

The chain links TRBV29-1 to TRBJ2-3; TRBD2 is a possible D gene (7 bases). The CDR3 totals 15 residues. The germline V gene has CDR1 SQVTM and CDR2 ANQGSEA. The V and J ends lost 2 bases and 6 bases respectively, with 18 bases between them. This CDR3 is CSVERGAMGGDTQYF. CDR3 DNA sequence: TGCAGCGTTGAAAGGGGGGCGATGGGAGGGGATACGCAGTATTTT.

The chain has TRBV2 and TRBJ2-5; D not certain. The CDR3 is 13 residues long. Trimming pared 1 base from V and 0 bases from J, leaving 3 bases between. Germline assignment: CDR1 SNHLY and CDR2 FYNNEI. This CDR3 is CASSEVNQETQYF. CDR3 nucleotides: TGTGCCAGCAGTGAAGTAAACCAAGAGACCCAGTACTTC.

J is TRBJ1-3 and V is TRBV6-5, with a tentative D call TRBD1 (6 bases). V lost 6 bases, J lost 4 bases, and 13 bases lay in between. The CDR3 has 14 amino acids. Germline CDR1 is MNHEY and CDR2 is SVGAGI. This chain's CDR3 is CASRRTANGNTIYF. In DNA form, the CDR3 reads TGTGCCAGCAGGCGGACAGCGAACGGAAACACCATATATTTT.

The chain employs TRBV7-9 and TRBJ1-4; tentative D call: TRBD1 (6 bases). Germline V CDR1 and CDR2: SEHNR, FQNEAQ (reference sequence). With 5 bases removed from V and 7 bases from J, the gap between germline ends came to 14 bases. The CDR3 is 14 residues long. In DNA, the CDR3 is TGTGCCAGCAGCCATCGACAGGAGGCTGAAAAACTGTTTTTT. Protein: CASSHRQEAEKLFF.

The rearrangement uses TRBV30 and TRBJ1-2; D is undetermined. Germline V lookup: CDR1 GTSNPN, CDR2 SVGIG (reference sequence). The V end lost 3 bases, the J end lost 4 bases, and 9 bases lay between the germline ends. This CDR3 is 12 amino acids long. For the CDR3, the DNA is TGTGCCTGGAGCACGGCCAGCTATGGCTACACCTTC. This codes for CAWSTASYGYTF.

This clone came up a few times. J is TRBJ2-1 and V is TRBV4-1; TRBD1 is a possible D gene (5 bases). V was clipped by 2 bases and J by 4 bases, with 9 bases between them. The CDR3 is 14 residues long. Per the germline V gene, CDR1 is MGHRA and CDR2 is YSYEKL. Here the CDR3 reads CASSQPGPYNEQFF. The CDR3 bases are TGCGCCAGCAGCCAACCAGGGCCATACAATGAGCAGTTCTTC.

The V gene is TRBV5-4, the J gene TRBJ2-7, with TRBD1 identical over 10 bases. The V gene's germline CDR1 is SGHNT and CDR2 YYREEE (reference sequence). This CDR3 is 14 amino acids long. V lost 1 base and J lost 3; bases outside the gene matches: 1. Here the CDR3 reads CASSLRDRGYEQYF. The CDR3, as DNA: TGTGCCAGCAGCTTGAGGGACAGGGGCTACGAGCAGTACTTC. The full variable domain, rest sourced from reference TRBV5-4 and TRBJ2-7, is ETGVTQSPTHLIKTRGQQVTLRCSSQSGHNTVSWYQQALGQGPQFIFQYYREEENGRGNFPPRFSGLQFPNYSSELNVNALELDDSALYLCASSLRDRGYEQYFGPGTRLTVT.

CDR3 DNA sequence: TGTGCCAGTAGTATAGGACAGGGGGCAGGGACCCAGTACTTC. Protein sequence: CASSIGQGAGTQYF. The chain couples TRBV19 to TRBJ2-5; 10 bases are shared with TRBD1. There are 14 residues in the CDR3. Germline loops: CDR1 LNHDA, CDR2 SQIVND (reference sequence). V shed 1 base and J 7 bases; nucleotides not matched to a gene: 3.

The rearrangement uses TRBV5-1 and TRBJ1-6, with no clear D. Germline CDR1 reads SGHRS; CDR2 reads YFSETQ. The V end was cut by 0 bases, the J end by 8 bases, with 12 bases between. The CDR3 is 15 residues long. As DNA, the CDR3 is TGCGCCAGCAGCTTGGGCGGGTTCAAGGATTCACCCCTCCACTTT. Its translation is CASSLGGFKDSPLHF.

The rearrangement uses TRBV5-8 and TRBJ2-3; maybe TRBD2 (6 bases). The germline gives CDR1 SGHTS, CDR2 YDEGEE. With 3 bases removed from V and 1 base from J, the gap between germline ends came to 15 bases. This CDR3 spans 16 amino acids. The CDR3 protein is CASSSVGGPGTDTQYF. In nucleotides, the CDR3 is TGTGCCAGCAGCTCCGTGGGGGGACCCGGCACAGATACGCAGTATTTT.

The chain employs TRBV7-8 and TRBJ2-5; 16 nucleotides line up with TRBD2. The CDR3 spans 17 residues. The V and J ends lost 5 bases and 5 bases, in that order; junction bases with no gene match: 8. CDR1 SGHVS and CDR2 FQNEAQ come from the germline V gene. The CDR3 is CASSLGTSGGAVETQYF. In DNA form, the CDR3 reads TGTGCCAGCAGCCTCGGGACTAGCGGGGGGGCGGTCGAGACCCAGTACTTC.

The rearrangement links TRBV20-1 to TRBJ1-2; D gene unclear. The CDR3 totals 10 residues. The germline V gene encodes CDR1 DFQATT and CDR2 SNEGSKA (reference sequence). Deletions cut 6 bases from V and 8 bases from J, with 10 bases between. The CDR3 reads CSAGSGGYTF. The CDR3 nucleotides are TGCAGTGCAGGGAGTGGGGGCTACACCTTC.

The chain has TRBV10-1 and TRBJ1-2; tentatively, D is TRBD1 (5 bases). The CDR3 spans 12 residues. Germline-derived CDR1 and CDR2 are WNHNN and SYGVQD (reference sequence). Trimming left V 3 bases short and J 3 bases short, with 5 bases between. The chain's CDR3 is CASSDRDYGYTF. DNA of the CDR3: TGCGCCAGCAGTGACAGGGACTATGGCTACACCTTC.

The chain links TRBV25-1 to TRBJ2-1; possibly TRBD2 for D (5 bases). This CDR3 is 16 amino acids long. CDR1 and CDR2 from the germline V gene are MGHDK and SYGVNS. Trimming left V 6 bases short and J 2 bases short, with 17 bases between. The CDR3 DNA reads as TGTGCCAGCAGCCCTCGGGCCAGAGGGACCTACAATGAGCAGTTCTTC. Its protein is CASSPRARGTYNEQFF.